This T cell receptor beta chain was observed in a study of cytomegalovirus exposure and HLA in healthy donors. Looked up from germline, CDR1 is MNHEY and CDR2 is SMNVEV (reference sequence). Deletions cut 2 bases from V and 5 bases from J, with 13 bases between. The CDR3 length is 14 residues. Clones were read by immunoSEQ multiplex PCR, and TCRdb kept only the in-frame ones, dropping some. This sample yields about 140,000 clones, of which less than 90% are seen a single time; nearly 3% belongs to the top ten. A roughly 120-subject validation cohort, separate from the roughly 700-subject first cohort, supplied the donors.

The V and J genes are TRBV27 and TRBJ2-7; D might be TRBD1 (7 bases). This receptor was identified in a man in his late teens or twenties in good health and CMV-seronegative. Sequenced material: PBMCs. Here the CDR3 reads CASSLGGTVNEQYF. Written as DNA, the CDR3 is TGTGCCAGCAGTTTAGGCGGGACAGTCAACGAGCAGTACTTC.